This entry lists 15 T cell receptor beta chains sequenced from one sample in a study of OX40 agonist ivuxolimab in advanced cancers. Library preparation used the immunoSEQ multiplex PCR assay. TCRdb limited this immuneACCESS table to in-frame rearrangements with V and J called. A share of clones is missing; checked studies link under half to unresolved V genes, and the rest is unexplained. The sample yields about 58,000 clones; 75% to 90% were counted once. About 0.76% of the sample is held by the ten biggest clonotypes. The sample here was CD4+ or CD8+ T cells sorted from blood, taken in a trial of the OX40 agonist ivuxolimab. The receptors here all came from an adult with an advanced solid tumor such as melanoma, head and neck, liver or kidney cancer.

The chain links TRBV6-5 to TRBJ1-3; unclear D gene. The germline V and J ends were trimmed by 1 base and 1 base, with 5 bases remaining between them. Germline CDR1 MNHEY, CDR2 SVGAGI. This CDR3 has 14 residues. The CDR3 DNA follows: TGTGCCAGCAGTTACTTCAGGTCTGGAAACACCATATATTTT. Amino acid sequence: CASSYFRSGNTIYF.

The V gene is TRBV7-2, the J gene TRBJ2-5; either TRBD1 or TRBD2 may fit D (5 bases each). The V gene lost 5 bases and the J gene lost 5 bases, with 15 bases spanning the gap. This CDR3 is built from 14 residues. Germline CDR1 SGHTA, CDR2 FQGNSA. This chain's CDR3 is CASSGDPGEETQYF. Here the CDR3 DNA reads TGTGCCAGCAGCGGGGACCCGGGTGAGGAGACCCAGTACTTC.

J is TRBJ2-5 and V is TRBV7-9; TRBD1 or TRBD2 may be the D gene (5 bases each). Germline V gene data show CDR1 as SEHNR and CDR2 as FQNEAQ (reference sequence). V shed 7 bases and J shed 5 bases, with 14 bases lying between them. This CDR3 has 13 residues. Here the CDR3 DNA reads TGTGCCAGCACCGGGGCTGGGAGTGAGACCCAGTACTTC. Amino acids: CASTGAGSETQYF.

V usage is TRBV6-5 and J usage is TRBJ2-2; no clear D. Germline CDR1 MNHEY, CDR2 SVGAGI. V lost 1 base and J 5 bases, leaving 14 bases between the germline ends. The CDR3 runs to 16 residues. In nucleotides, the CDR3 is TGTGCCAGCAGTTACTACCGGTCCTTGGAGACCGGGGAGCTGTTTTTT. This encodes CASSYYRSLETGELFF.

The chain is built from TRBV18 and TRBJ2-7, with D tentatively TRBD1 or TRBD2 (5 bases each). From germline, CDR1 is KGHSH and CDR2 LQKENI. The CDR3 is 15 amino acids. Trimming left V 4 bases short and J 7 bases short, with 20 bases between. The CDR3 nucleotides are TGTGCCAGCTCACTCGGGGCGGCGATGGGTGGGGAGCAGTACTTC. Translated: CASSLGAAMGGEQYF.

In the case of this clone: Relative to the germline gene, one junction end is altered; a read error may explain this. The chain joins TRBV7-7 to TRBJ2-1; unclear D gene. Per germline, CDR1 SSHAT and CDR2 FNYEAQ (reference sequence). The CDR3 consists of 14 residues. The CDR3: CASSLVLGYNEQFF. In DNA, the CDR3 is TGTGCTAGCAGCTTAGTCTTAGGGTACAATGAGCAGTTCTTC.

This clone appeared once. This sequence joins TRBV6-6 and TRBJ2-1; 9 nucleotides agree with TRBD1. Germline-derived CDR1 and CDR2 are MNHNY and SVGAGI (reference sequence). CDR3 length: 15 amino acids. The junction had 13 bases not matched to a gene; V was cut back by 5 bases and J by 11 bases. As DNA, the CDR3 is TGTGCCAGCAGTAATGGACAGGGGAATCGTCTTAAGCAGTTCTTC. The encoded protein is CASSNGQGNRLKQFF.

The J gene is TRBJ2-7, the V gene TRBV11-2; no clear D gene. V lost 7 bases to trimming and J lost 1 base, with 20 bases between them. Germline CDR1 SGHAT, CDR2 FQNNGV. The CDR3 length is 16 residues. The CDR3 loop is CASTRPTVGSSYEQYF. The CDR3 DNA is TGTGCCAGCACCAGACCTACAGTCGGCAGTTCCTACGAGCAGTACTTC.

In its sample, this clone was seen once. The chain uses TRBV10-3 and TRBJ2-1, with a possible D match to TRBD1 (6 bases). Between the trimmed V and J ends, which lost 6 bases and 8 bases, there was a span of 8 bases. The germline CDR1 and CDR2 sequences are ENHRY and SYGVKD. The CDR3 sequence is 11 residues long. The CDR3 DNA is TGTGCCATCAGGAGACAGGATGAGCAGTTCTTC. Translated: CAIRRQDEQFF.

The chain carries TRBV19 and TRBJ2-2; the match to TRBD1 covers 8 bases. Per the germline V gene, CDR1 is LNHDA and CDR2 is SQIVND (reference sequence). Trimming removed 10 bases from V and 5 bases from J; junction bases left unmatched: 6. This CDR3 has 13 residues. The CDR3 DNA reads TGTGCCACCCGGGACAGGTGGACCGGGGAGCTGTTTTTT. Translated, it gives CATRDRWTGELFF.

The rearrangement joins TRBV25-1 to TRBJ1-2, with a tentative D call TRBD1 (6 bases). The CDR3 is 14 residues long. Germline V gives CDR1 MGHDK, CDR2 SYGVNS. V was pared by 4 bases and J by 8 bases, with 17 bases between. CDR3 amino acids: CASSGSPRGRGYTF. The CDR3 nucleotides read TGTGCCAGCAGTGGGTCCCCTCGGGGGCGGGGCTACACCTTC.

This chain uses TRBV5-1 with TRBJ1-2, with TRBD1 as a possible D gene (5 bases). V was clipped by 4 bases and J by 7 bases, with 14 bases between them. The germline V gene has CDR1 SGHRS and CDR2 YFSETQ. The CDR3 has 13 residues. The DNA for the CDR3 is TGCGCCAGCAGCATCGGGACCGAGTTTGGCTACACCTTC. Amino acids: CASSIGTEFGYTF.

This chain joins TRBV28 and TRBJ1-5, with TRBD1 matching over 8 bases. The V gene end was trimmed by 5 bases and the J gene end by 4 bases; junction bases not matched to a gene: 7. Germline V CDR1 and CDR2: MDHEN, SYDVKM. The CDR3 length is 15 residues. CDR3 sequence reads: CASSPATGENQPQHF. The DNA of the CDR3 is TGTGCCAGCAGTCCAGCGACAGGGGAGAATCAGCCCCAGCATTTT.

Here the CDR3 DNA reads TGTGCCAGCAGTTTGGGACGGATTTATTCACCCCTCCACTTT. This encodes CASSLGRIYSPLHF. The rearrangement uses TRBV28 and TRBJ1-6; TRBD1 might be the D (5 bases). V dropped 3 bases and J dropped 8 bases, with 11 bases sitting between them. CDR3 length: 14 residues. Germline CDR1 MDHEN, CDR2 SYDVKM.

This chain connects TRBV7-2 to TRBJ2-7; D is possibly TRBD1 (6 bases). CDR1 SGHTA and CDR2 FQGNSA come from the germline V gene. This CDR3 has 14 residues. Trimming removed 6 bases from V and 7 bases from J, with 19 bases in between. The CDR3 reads CASRPWDTLSEQYF. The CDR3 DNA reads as TGTGCCAGCAGACCCTGGGACACCTTATCGGAGCAGTACTTC.